This T cell receptor (beta chain) was sequenced during a study of T cells in Graves' hyperthyroidism and ophthalmopathy. This clonotype was detected ten times or more. PBMCs were collected from an approximately 9.3 ml volume of fresh peripheral blood. Germline lookup yields CDR1 DFQATT and CDR2 SNEGSKA (reference sequence). Trimming removed 7 bases from V and 1 base from J; junction bases left unmatched: 4. The CDR3 spans 13 residues. The TCR beta CDR3 regions underwent amplification using RNA transcripts as the source. HTBI primers were employed in a first-round RT-PCR of the TCR CDR3. Each CDR3 protein gets one entry after TCRdb re-called the multiplex PCR reads with MiXCR. The sample yields approximately 560,000 distinct CDR3 sequences, less than 20% seen once.

The receptor's source is a woman aged 25 to 45 with Graves' hyperthyroidism. The sample comprised blood. The rearrangement uses TRBV20-1 and TRBJ2-1; 7 nucleotides line up with TRBD2. The DNA of the CDR3 is TGCAGTGTCGGGGGGATTTCCTACAATGAGCAGTTCTTC. Its translation: CSVGGISYNEQFF.